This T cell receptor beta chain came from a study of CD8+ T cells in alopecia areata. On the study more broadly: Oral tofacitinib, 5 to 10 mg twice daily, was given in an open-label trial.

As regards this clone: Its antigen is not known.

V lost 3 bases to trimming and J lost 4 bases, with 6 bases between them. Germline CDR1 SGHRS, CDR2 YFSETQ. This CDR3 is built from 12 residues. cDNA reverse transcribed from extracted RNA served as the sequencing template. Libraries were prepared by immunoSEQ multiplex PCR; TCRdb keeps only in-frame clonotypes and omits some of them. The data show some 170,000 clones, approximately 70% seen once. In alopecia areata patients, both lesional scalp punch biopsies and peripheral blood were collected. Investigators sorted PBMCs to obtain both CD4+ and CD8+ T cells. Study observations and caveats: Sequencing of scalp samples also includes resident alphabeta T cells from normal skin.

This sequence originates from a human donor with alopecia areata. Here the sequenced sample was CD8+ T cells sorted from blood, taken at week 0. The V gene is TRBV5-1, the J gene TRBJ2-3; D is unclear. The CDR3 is CASSSEPDTQYF. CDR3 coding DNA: TGCGCCAGCAGCTCGGAGCCAGATACGCAGTATTTT.